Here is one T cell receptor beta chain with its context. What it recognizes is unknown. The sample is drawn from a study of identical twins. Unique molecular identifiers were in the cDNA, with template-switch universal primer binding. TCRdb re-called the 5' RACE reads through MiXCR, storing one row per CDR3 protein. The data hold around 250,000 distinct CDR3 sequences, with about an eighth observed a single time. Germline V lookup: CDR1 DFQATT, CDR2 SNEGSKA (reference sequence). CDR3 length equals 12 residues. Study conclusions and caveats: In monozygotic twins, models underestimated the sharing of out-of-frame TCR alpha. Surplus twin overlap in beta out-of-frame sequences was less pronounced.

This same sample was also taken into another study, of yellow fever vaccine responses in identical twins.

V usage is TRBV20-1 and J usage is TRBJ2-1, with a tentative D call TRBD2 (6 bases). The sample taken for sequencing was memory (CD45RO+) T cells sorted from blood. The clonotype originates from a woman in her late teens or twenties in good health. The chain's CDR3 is CRAGKSGNEQFF. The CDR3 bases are TGCAGGGCGGGGAAGAGCGGCAATGAGCAGTTCTTC.